The 30 T cell receptor beta chains in this list originate from one sample, sequenced in a study of vaccination and CD4 T cells after COVID-19. Sequenced with the Oncomine TCR Beta short-read assay was DNA taken from cultured CD4+ T cells. TCRdb reprocessed the PCR reads with MiXCR, giving one entry per CDR3 protein. The sample has fewer than 10,000 distinct CDR3 sequences, 45% to 55% seen once. Antigens for these TCRs are unknown. Treatment given: approximately nine-day PBMC culture with coronavirus spike peptide pools or control peptides (ViraFEST assay). Investigators obtained the unexposed donor's CD4+ T cells before the COVID-19 pandemic (2011-2018). Sequencing used CD4+ T cells from blood, cultured in vitro. Receptors originate from a human donor in good health.

By sample share, this clonotype is large (0.1 to 1%). The chain uses TRBV20-1 and TRBJ2-5, with D tentatively TRBD2 (6 bases). Deletions cut 3 bases from V and 0 bases from J, with 17 bases between. The CDR3 is 16 amino acids. The germline gives CDR1 DFQATT, CDR2 SNEGSKA (reference sequence). Here the CDR3 DNA reads TGCAGTGCTAGTGTGACCGGGAGAGGATACCAAGAGACCCAGTACTTC. As protein: CSASVTGRGYQETQYF.

This clonotype appeared a few times. The chain is built from TRBV5-1 and TRBJ2-1, with D perhaps being TRBD1 or TRBD2 (6 bases each). The CDR3 sequence is 15 residues long. The germline V and J ends were trimmed by 4 bases and 9 bases, with 20 bases remaining between them. Germline V gene sequence: CDR1 SGHRS, CDR2 YFSETQ. The CDR3 loop reads CASSRDTSGAGEQFF. DNA for the CDR3: TGCGCCAGCAGCAGGGACACCTCGGGGGCCGGTGAGCAGTTCTTC.

The V gene is TRBV4-3, the J gene TRBJ1-5; perhaps TRBD1 as D (6 bases). CDR1 and CDR2 (germline): LGHNA, YSLEER. Trimming left V 0 bases short and J 6 bases short, with 12 bases between. This CDR3 contains 15 residues. The CDR3 is CASSQESGGLQPQHF. The CDR3 nucleotides are TGCGCCAGCAGCCAAGAATCTGGGGGCCTTCAGCCCCAGCATTTT.

The rearrangement uses TRBV6-2 or TRBV6-3 and TRBJ1-5; D is ambiguous. The V gene lost 3 bases and the J gene lost 1 base, with 19 bases spanning the gap. CDR1 is MNHEY, CDR2 SVGEGT, per germline. The CDR3 runs 18 residues. CDR3 loop: CASSYMGSDSASNQPQHF. The CDR3 region has the DNA TGTGCCAGCAGTTATATGGGATCTGACTCCGCGAGCAATCAGCCCCAGCATTTT.

The chain joins TRBV20-1 to TRBJ2-1; TRBD1 agrees at 7 bases. Losses at the gene ends were 6 bases for V and 5 bases for J; bases not matched to a gene: 13. This CDR3 is 15 amino acids long. Germline-derived CDR1 and CDR2 are DFQATT and SNEGSKA (reference sequence). The CDR3 nucleotides read TGCAGTGCGATTCCGGGACAGCGCCAAGACAATGAGCAGTTCTTC. Translation: CSAIPGQRQDNEQFF.

This clonotype appeared a few times. The chain uses TRBV28 and TRBJ2-3; TRBD2 is a possible D gene (6 bases). V lost 2 bases, J lost 5 bases, and 14 bases lay in between. Looked up from germline, CDR1 is MDHEN and CDR2 is SYDVKM. The CDR3 is made up of 15 amino acids. CDR3 nucleotides: TGTGCCAGCAGTTTAGCGGGGCTGTTGGGAGATACGCAGTATTTT. Translated, it gives CASSLAGLLGDTQYF.

This sequence joins TRBV20-1 and TRBJ1-5; unclear D gene. The CDR3 is 12 residues long. The V gene lost 4 bases and the J gene lost 4 bases, with 8 bases spanning the gap. CDR1 and CDR2 from the germline V gene are DFQATT and SNEGSKA (reference sequence). The CDR3 sequence: CSATRENQPQHF. In nucleotides, the CDR3 is TGCAGTGCTACCCGGGAAAATCAGCCCCAGCATTTT.

The chain uses TRBV7-6 and TRBJ2-3; 8 positions agree with TRBD2. J was trimmed by 0 bases and V by 5 bases; bases with no gene match: 10. Germline assignment: CDR1 SGHVS and CDR2 FNYEAQ. The CDR3 has 17 amino acids. This chain's CDR3 is CASSAIRLASSTDTQYF. CDR3 bases: TGTGCCAGCAGCGCCATACGACTAGCGTCTAGCACAGATACGCAGTATTTT.

The genes are TRBV20-1 and TRBJ1-2; 11 bases are a match to TRBD1. Trimming cost V 1 base and J 3 bases; bases outside gene matches: 7. The CDR3 is 16 residues long. Germline V gene data show CDR1 as DFQATT and CDR2 as SNEGSKA (reference sequence). CDR3 bases: TGCAGTGCTAGAGTCGTAGGGACAGGGGGGTACTATGGCTACACCTTC. Its protein is CSARVVGTGGYYGYTF.

The chain employs TRBV20-1 and TRBJ1-4; D is ambiguous. Germline V lookup: CDR1 DFQATT, CDR2 SNEGSKA (reference sequence). There are 13 residues in the CDR3. The V gene lost 3 bases and the J gene lost 8 bases, with 13 bases spanning the gap. The CDR3 loop reads CSASRGFGEKLFF. The DNA for the CDR3 is TGCAGTGCTAGTAGAGGGTTCGGGGAAAAACTGTTTTTT.

The V and J genes are TRBV18 and TRBJ1-6; possible D gene TRBD1, 6 bases. The V gene lost 8 bases and the J gene lost 8 bases, with 13 bases spanning the gap. The CDR3 extends over 13 amino acids. Germline CDR1 reads KGHSH; CDR2 reads LQKENI. The CDR3 is CASHQGIDSPLHF. The CDR3 DNA reads TGTGCCAGCCACCAGGGGATCGATTCACCCCTCCACTTT.

This clonotype was seen only a few times. This sequence joins TRBV20-1 and TRBJ1-6; 9 bases agree with TRBD1. The CDR3 contains 13 residues. In germline, CDR1 is DFQATT, CDR2 SNEGSKA (reference sequence). Germline trimming cut 6 bases from V and 9 bases from J; bases unmatched to any gene: 6. As DNA, the CDR3 is TGCAGTGCATCTGACAGGGGGAGTTCACCCCTCCACTTT. Protein product: CSASDRGSSPLHF.

This clonotype has more than one count but fewer than ten. This sequence joins TRBV5-4 and TRBJ1-2, with 7 nucleotides matching TRBD1. This CDR3 comprises 12 residues. Trimming took 0 bases from V and 8 from J; bases not matched to a gene: 1. Germline V gives CDR1 SGHNT, CDR2 YYREEE (reference sequence). Written as DNA, the CDR3 is TGTGCCAGCAGCTTGGTAGGGGGCGGCTACACCTTC. Translation gives CASSLVGGGYTF.

This chain links TRBV4-2 with TRBJ2-5, with D perhaps matching TRBD1 or TRBD2 (6 bases each). V was cut by 0 bases and J by 5 bases, with 10 bases left in between. The CDR3 spans 14 residues. Germline values: CDR1 LGHNA, CDR2 YNFKEQ. The CDR3 DNA sequence: TGTGCCAGCAGCCAAGAGGACGGGGGCGAGACCCAGTACTTC. It encodes CASSQEDGGETQYF.

J is TRBJ1-5 and V is TRBV10-3, with unresolved D. The CDR3 spans 15 residues. V gave up 3 bases and J gave up 0 bases, with 9 bases separating them. Germline V gives CDR1 ENHRY, CDR2 SYGVKD. CDR3 sequence: CAISDSGLSNQPQHF. Here the CDR3 DNA reads TGTGCCATCAGTGATTCGGGCCTTAGCAATCAGCCCCAGCATTTT.

This clonotype was detected a few times. The rearrangement links TRBV6-1 to TRBJ2-7; 7 nucleotides agree with TRBD2. With 8 bases clipped from V and 7 bases from J, the junction kept 14 bases outside the gene matches. The germline gives CDR1 MNHNS, CDR2 SASEGT. There are 14 residues in the CDR3. CDR3 in DNA: TGTGCCAGCGACCTAGTTGGGAGGGGATCAGAGCAGTACTTC. Residues: CASDLVGRGSEQYF.

Only a few counts were recorded for this clonotype. The CDR3 region is CASSSTGRNTEAFF. DNA for the CDR3: TGTGCCAGCAGTTCGACAGGGAGGAACACTGAAGCTTTCTTT. The V gene is TRBV6-5, the J gene TRBJ1-1; 7 bases match TRBD1. The length of the CDR3 is 14 residues. Germline-derived CDR1 and CDR2 are MNHEY and SVGAGI. Trimming took 4 bases from V and 1 from J; bases not matched to a gene: 3.

The chain recombines TRBV19 with TRBJ2-2, with 10 bases matching TRBD2. J gave up 5 bases and V 2 bases, and 2 bases lay outside the gene matches. This CDR3 comprises 15 residues. Germline-derived CDR1 and CDR2 are LNHDA and SQIVND (reference sequence). Here the CDR3 DNA reads TGTGCCAGTAGTATACTAGCGGGAGTAACCGGGGAGCTGTTTTTT. Translated: CASSILAGVTGELFF.

CDR3 coding DNA: TGCGCCAGCTCGGGGTCGGGGCAGGGAATCAATGAGCAGTTCTTC. This sequence encodes CASSGSGQGINEQFF. The V call is TRBV10-2, the J call TRBJ2-1, with D possibly being TRBD1 or TRBD2 (5 bases each). This CDR3 spans 15 amino acids. Looked up from germline, CDR1 is WSHSY and CDR2 is SAAADI. Trimming left V 8 bases short and J 6 bases short, with 20 bases between.

The chain couples TRBV6-1 to TRBJ2-7, with D tentatively TRBD2 (7 bases). Germline V gives CDR1 MNHNS, CDR2 SASEGT. This CDR3 contains 14 residues. Trimming cost V 9 bases and J 0 bases, with 15 bases left between them. In nucleotides, the CDR3 is TGTGCCAGTGGTAGGGGGGGGCCCTCCTACGAGCAGTACTTC. Translation: CASGRGGPSYEQYF.

This rearrangement joins TRBV5-6 to TRBJ2-5; D is unclear. Trimming took 1 base from V and 7 from J, leaving 11 bases between them. CDR3 size: 13 residues. Germline V CDR1 and CDR2: SGHDT, YYEEEE. CDR3 loop: CASSLNNVGTQYF. The CDR3 DNA is TGTGCCAGCAGCTTGAACAACGTTGGGACCCAGTACTTC.

The chain combines TRBV25-1 with TRBJ1-1, with D possibly being TRBD1 (5 bases). Germline CDR1 reads MGHDK; CDR2 reads SYGVNS. This CDR3 has 14 amino acids. V was cut by 4 bases and J by 4 bases, with 13 bases left in between. CDR3 region: CASSVMGGTTEAFF. In nucleotides, the CDR3 is TGTGCCAGCAGTGTAATGGGGGGGACCACTGAAGCTTTCTTT.

This clonotype was found a few times. This sequence joins TRBV7-2 and TRBJ1-2, with D hard to call. Germline CDR1 and CDR2: SGHTA and FQGNSA. The CDR3 extends over 13 amino acids. Deletions cut 1 base from V and 2 bases from J, with 5 bases between. CDR3 amino acids: CASSLGQNYGYTF. The CDR3 nucleotides are TGTGCCAGCAGCTTAGGGCAGAACTATGGCTACACCTTC.

This clonotype was seen once. The chain has TRBV6-1 and TRBJ1-1; D might be TRBD1 (6 bases). CDR3 length: 17 residues. Germline loops: CDR1 MNHNS, CDR2 SASEGT. V lost 7 bases to trimming and J lost 4 bases, with 25 bases between them. The CDR3 reads CASTREGTLGLGTEAFF. The DNA for the CDR3 is TGTGCCAGCACCCGAGAAGGGACACTCGGTTTAGGCACTGAAGCTTTCTTT.

V gene TRBV28 combines with J gene TRBJ2-7, with 7 nucleotides matching TRBD1. CDR3 size: 13 residues. In germline, CDR1 is MDHEN, CDR2 SYDVKM. V lost 6 bases, J lost 4 bases, and 6 bases stayed unmatched. This CDR3 reads CASSLGGTYEQYF. In DNA form, the CDR3 reads TGTGCCAGCAGCCTAGGGGGCACTTACGAGCAGTACTTC.

This clonotype appeared a few times. This sequence joins TRBV6-5 and TRBJ2-5; 14 bases fit TRBD2. The trim removed 4 bases at V and 6 bases at J, leaving 7 bases unmatched. The CDR3 extends over 16 amino acids. CDR1 MNHEY and CDR2 SVGAGI come from the germline V gene. The CDR3 spells CASSLRLAGGPKTQYF. For the CDR3, the DNA is TGTGCCAGCAGTTTACGACTAGCGGGGGGGCCGAAGACCCAGTACTTC.

This clonotype appeared a few times. The chain couples TRBV6-1 to TRBJ1-6, with D possibly being TRBD1 (6 bases). Germline V lookup: CDR1 MNHNS, CDR2 SASEGT. This CDR3 is 16 amino acids long. Trimming pared 3 bases from V and 10 bases from J, leaving 19 bases between. This CDR3 is CASSEVRGARNSPLHF. CDR3 nucleotide sequence: TGTGCCAGCAGTGAGGTTCGGGGGGCCAGGAACTCACCCCTCCACTTT.

This clonotype was seen a handful of times. V gene TRBV18 combines with J gene TRBJ2-7, with D tentatively TRBD1 or TRBD2 (5 bases each). The V end lost 0 bases, the J end lost 1 base, and 13 bases lay between the germline ends. The CDR3 extends over 16 amino acids. In germline, CDR1 is KGHSH, CDR2 LQKENI. This CDR3 reads CASSPPGDLWSYEQYF. In DNA, the CDR3 is TGTGCCAGCTCACCACCCGGGGACCTTTGGTCCTACGAGCAGTACTTC.

The genes are TRBV7-9 and TRBJ2-1, with 14 bases fitting TRBD2. After removal of 5 bases from V and 4 bases from J, the junction contained 4 bases not matched to a gene. The germline V gene has CDR1 SEHNR and CDR2 FQNEAQ (reference sequence). The CDR3 consists of 16 residues. The CDR3 nucleotides read TGTGCCAGCAGCGACGGACTAGCGGGGGGATACAATGAGCAGTTCTTC. It specifies CASSDGLAGGYNEQFF.

The J gene is TRBJ1-1, the V gene TRBV28; weak D call: TRBD1 (5 bases). With 6 bases removed from V and 5 bases from J, the gap between germline ends came to 22 bases. Looked up from germline, CDR1 is MDHEN and CDR2 is SYDVKM. The CDR3 is 16 residues long. The chain's CDR3 is CASSDQGKPSGTEAFF. CDR3 in DNA: TGTGCCAGCAGCGACCAGGGAAAGCCTTCTGGGACTGAAGCTTTCTTT.